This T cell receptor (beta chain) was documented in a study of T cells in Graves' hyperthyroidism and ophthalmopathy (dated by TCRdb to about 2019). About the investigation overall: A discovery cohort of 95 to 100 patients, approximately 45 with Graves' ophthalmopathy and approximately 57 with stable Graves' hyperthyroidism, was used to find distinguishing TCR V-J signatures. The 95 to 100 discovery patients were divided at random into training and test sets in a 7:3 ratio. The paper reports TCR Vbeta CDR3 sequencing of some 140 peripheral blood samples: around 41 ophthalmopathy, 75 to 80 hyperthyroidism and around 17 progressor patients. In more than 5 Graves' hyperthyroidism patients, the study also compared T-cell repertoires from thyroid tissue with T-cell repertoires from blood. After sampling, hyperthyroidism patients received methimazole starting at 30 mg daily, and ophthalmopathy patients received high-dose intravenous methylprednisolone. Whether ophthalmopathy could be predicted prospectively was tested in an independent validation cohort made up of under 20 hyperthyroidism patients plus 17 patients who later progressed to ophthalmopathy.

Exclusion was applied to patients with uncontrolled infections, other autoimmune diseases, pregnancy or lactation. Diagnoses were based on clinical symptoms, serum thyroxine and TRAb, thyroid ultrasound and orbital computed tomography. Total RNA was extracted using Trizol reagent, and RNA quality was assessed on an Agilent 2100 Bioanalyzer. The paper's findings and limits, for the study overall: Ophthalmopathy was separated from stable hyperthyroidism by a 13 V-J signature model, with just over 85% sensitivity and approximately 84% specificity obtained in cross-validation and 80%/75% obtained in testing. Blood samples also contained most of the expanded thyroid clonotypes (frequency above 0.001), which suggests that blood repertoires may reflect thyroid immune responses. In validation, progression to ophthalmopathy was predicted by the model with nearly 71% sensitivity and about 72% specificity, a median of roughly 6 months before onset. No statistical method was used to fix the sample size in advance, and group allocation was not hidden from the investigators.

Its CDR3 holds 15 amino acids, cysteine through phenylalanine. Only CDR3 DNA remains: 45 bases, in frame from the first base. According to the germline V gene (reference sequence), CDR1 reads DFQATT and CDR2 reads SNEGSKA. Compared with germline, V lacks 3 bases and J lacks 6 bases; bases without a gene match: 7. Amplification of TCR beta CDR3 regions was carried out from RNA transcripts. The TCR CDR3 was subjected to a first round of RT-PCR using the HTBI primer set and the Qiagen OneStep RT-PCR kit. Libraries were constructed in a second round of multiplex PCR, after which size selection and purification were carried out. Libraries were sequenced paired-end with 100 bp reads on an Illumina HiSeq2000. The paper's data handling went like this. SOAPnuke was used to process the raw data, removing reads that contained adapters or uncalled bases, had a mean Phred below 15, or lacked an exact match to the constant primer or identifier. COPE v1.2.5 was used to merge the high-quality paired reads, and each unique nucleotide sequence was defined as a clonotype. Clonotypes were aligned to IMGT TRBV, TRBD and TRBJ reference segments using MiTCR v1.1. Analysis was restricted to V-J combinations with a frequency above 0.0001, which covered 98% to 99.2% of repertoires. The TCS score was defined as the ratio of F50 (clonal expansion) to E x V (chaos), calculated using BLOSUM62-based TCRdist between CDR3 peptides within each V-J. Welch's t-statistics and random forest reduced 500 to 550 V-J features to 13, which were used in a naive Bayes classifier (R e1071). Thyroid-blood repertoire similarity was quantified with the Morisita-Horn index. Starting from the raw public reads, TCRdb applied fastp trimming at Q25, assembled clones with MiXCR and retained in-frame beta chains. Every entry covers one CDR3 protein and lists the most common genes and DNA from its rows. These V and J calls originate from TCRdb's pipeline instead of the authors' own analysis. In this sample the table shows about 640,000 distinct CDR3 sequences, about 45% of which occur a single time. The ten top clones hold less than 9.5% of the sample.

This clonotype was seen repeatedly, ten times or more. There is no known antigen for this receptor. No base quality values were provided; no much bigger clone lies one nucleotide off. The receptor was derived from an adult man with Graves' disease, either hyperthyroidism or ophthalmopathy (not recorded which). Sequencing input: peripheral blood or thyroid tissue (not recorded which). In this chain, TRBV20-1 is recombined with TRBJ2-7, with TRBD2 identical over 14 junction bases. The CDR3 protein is CSASGTGLAGVEQYF. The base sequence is TGCAGTGCTAGCGGTACGGGACTAGCGGGAGTCGAGCAGTACTTC.